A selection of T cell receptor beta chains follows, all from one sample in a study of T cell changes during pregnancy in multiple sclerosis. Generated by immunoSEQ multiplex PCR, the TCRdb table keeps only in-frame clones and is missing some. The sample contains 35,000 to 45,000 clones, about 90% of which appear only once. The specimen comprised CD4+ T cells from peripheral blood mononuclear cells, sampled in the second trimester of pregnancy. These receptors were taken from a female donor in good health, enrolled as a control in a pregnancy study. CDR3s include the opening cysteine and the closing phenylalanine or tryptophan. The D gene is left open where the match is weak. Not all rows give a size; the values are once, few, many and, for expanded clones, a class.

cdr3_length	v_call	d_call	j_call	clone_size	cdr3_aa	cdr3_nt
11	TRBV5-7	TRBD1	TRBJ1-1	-	CASSPGQGAFF	TGTGCCAGCAGCCCAGGACAGGGGGCTTTCTTT
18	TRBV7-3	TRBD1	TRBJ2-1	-	CASSPRPSGGDRDNEQFF	TGTGCCAGCAGCCCCCGGCCCTCAGGGGGCGACAGGGACAATGAGCAGTTCTTC
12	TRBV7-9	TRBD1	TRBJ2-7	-	CASSATGDEQYF	TGTGCCAGCAGCGCTACAGGGGACGAGCAGTACTTC
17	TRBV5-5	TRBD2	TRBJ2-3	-	CASSFMGGRESSDTQYF	TGTGCCAGCAGCTTCATGGGCGGGAGGGAGTCTTCAGATACGCAGTATTTT
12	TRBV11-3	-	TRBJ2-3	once	CASSSSADTQYF	TGTGCCAGCAGCTCCAGTGCAGATACGCAGTATTTT
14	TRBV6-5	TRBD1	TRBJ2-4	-	CATKPGQGLYIQYF	TGTGCCACGAAGCCGGGACAGGGATTATACATTCAGTACTTC
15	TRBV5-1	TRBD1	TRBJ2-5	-	CASSLAVDRGETQYF	TGCGCCAGCAGCTTGGCAGTAGACAGGGGAGAGACCCAGTACTTC
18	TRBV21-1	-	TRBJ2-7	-	CASSKARLAGGLGYEQYF	TGTGCCAGCAGCAAAGCCCGACTAGCGGGAGGGCTCGGGTACGAGCAGTACTTC
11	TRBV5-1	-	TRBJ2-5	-	CASSFSETQYF	TGCGCCAGCAGCTTTTCGGAGACCCAGTACTTC
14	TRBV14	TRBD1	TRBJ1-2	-	CASSQGQTVSGYTF	TGTGCCAGCAGCCAGGGACAGACCGTGAGCGGCTACACCTTC
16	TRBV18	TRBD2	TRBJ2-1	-	CASSPLTSGGYNEQFF	TGTGCCAGCTCACCACTGACTAGCGGGGGTTACAATGAGCAGTTCTTC
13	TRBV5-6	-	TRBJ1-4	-	CASTSPFNEKLFF	TGTGCCAGCACCTCTCCTTTTAATGAAAAACTGTTTTTT
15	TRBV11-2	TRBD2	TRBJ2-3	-	CASSLELAVPDTQYF	TGTGCCAGCAGCTTAGAACTAGCGGTGCCAGATACGCAGTATTTT
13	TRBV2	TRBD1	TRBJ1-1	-	CASSGDRVAEAFF	TGTGCCAGCAGCGGGGACAGGGTCGCTGAAGCTTTCTTT
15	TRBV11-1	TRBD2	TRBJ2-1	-	CASSSGTSDYNEQFF	TGTGCCAGCAGCTCCGGGACTAGCGACTACAATGAGCAGTTCTTC
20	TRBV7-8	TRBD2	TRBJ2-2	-	CASSQSTGRGLARITGELFF	TGTGCCAGCAGCCAGAGTACGGGGAGGGGACTAGCCAGAATCACCGGGGAGCTGTTTTTT
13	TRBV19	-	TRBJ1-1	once	CASSIGGATEAFF	TGTGCCAGTAGTATTGGGGGCGCGACTGAAGCTTTCTTT
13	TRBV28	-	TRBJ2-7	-	CASSAPRSYEQYF	TGTGCCAGCAGTGCCCCGAGATCCTACGAGCAGTACTTC
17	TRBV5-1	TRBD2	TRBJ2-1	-	CASSLEGGGSSYNEQFF	TGCGCCAGCAGCTTGGAAGGCGGCGGGAGCTCCTACAATGAGCAGTTCTTC
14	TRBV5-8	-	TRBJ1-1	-	CASSLFFAGAEAFF	TGTGCCAGCAGCTTGTTCTTTGCAGGGGCTGAAGCTTTCTTT
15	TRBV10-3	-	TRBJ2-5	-	CAISDPTGRRETQYF	TGTGCCATCAGTGACCCGACTGGTCGGCGAGAGACCCAGTACTTC
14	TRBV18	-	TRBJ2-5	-	CASSWGDGGETQYF	TGTGCCAGCTCATGGGGTGACGGGGGAGAGACCCAGTACTTC
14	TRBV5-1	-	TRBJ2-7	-	CASSLGALDDEQYF	TGCGCCAGCAGCTTAGGGGCCTTGGACGACGAGCAGTACTTC
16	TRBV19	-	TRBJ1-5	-	CASRPREGVGNQPQHF	TGTGCCAGTAGGCCCCGGGAGGGTGTGGGCAATCAGCCCCAGCATTTT
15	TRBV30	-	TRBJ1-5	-	CAYSRRGLSNQPQHF	TGTGCCTACTCCCGGAGAGGGTTAAGCAATCAGCCCCAGCATTTT
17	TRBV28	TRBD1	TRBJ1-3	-	CASSLFFGDSSGNTIYF	TGTGCCAGCAGTTTATTTTTCGGGGACAGCTCTGGAAACACCATATATTTT
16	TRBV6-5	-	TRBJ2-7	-	CASSYGRGVGAYEQYF	TGTGCCAGCAGTTACGGGCGCGGGGTGGGAGCCTACGAGCAGTACTTC
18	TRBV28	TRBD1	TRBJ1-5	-	CASSPRDRGPVGNQPQHF	TGTGCCAGCAGTCCCAGGGACAGGGGGCCCGTTGGCAATCAGCCCCAGCATTTT